Here is one T cell receptor (beta chain) with its context. Antigen unknown. This sample is drawn from a study of a mutant IDH1 vaccine in newly diagnosed glioma. Turning to the study itself: Receipt of radiotherapy, temozolomide, or both preceded the study, and most received both.

The study, taken as a whole, reports: Pseudoprogression appeared unlinked to shifts in leading peripheral T cell clonotypes.

Trimming removed 5 bases at V and 5 bases at J, with 10 bases between. The CDR3 totals 13 residues. From germline, CDR1 is SGHTA and CDR2 FQGNSA. This sample's time point: week 23, last vaccination. A 20-mer mutant IDH1 peptide at 300 ug was injected subcutaneously with topical imiquimod. Libraries were prepared by immunoSEQ multiplex PCR; TCRdb keeps only in-frame clonotypes and omits some of them. The profile covers tens of thousands of clones, with more than 80% appearing a single time and over 0.6% taken by the ten largest. The chain joins TRBV7-2 to TRBJ1-5; D might be TRBD1 (6 bases). This specimen consisted of PBMCs, obtained from a glioma patient whose treatment included an IDH1 peptide vaccine. This receptor was identified in a woman between 50 and 59 years old with glioma. The DNA for the CDR3 is TGTGCCAGCAGCACACAGGGAGATCAGCCCCAGCATTTT. Translation gives CASSTQGDQPQHF.